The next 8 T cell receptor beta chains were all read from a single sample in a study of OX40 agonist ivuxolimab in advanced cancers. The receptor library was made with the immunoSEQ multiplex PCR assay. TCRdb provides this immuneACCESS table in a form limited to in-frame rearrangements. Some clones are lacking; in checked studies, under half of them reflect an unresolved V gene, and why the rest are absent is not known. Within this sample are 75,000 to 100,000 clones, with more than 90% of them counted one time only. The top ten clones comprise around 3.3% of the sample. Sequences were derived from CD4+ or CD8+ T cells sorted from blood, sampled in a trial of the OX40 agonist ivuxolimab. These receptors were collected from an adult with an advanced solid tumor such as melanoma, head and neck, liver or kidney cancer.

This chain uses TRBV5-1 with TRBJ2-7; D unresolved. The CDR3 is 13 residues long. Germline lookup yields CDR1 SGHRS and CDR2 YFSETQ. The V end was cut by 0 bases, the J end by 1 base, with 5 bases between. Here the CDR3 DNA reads TGCGCCAGCAGCTTGGTAGGGTCCTACGAGCAGTACTTC. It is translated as CASSLVGSYEQYF.

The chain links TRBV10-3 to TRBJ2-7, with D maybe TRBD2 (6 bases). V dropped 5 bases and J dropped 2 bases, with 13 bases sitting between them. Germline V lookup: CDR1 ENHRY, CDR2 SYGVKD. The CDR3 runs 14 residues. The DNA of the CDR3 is TGTGCCATCAGTAGTCGCGGGGCCCCCTACGAGCAGTACTTC. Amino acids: CAISSRGAPYEQYF.

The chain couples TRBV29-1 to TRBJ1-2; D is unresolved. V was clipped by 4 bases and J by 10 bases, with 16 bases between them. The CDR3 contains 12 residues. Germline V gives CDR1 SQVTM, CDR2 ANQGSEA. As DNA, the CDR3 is TGCAGCGTTGTTGGACGGCTATGGGACTACACCTTC. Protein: CSVVGRLWDYTF.

CDR3 DNA: TGTGCCAGCAGTTTTCAGGGTTCTGGAAACACCATATATTTT. It yields the protein CASSFQGSGNTIYF. This chain joins TRBV28 and TRBJ1-3, with D maybe TRBD1 (5 bases). There are 14 residues in the CDR3. V dropped 3 bases and J dropped 1 base, with 7 bases sitting between them. Looked up from germline, CDR1 is MDHEN and CDR2 is SYDVKM.

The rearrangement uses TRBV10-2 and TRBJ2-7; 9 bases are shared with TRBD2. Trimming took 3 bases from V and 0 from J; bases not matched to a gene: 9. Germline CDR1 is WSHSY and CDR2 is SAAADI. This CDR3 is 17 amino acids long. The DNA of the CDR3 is TGCGCCAGCAGTGAAAGGGGGGCTAGCGGGGCCTCCTACGAGCAGTACTTC. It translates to CASSERGASGASYEQYF.

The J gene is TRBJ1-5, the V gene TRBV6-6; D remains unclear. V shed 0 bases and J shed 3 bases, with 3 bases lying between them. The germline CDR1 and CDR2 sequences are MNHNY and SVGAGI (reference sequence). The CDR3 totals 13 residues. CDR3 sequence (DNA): TGTGCCAGCAGTTACTCGATCAATCAGCCCCAGCATTTT. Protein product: CASSYSINQPQHF.

CDR3 sequence (DNA): TGTGCCAGCAGCGTTCTTAGCGGGGGGCCGGCAGATACGCAGTATTTT. It encodes CASSVLSGGPADTQYF. The genes are TRBV9 and TRBJ2-3, with TRBD2 identical over 10 bases. Per germline, CDR1 SGDLS and CDR2 YYNGEE. V shed 2 bases and J 4 bases; nucleotides not matched to a gene: 7. The CDR3 runs 16 residues.

In DNA form, the CDR3 reads TGTGCCAGCAGTTCCTTATACCGGGACAAAAATCAGCCCCAGCATTTT. It translates to CASSSLYRDKNQPQHF. V and J are TRBV6-6 and TRBJ1-5; D is possibly TRBD1 (6 bases). Deletions cut 4 bases from V and 4 bases from J, with 17 bases between. The CDR3 has 16 amino acids. The germline V gene has CDR1 MNHNY and CDR2 SVGAGI (reference sequence).